The 9 T cell receptor beta chains reported below all come from one sample, sequenced in a study of T-cell memory formation after mild COVID-19. A single record per CDR3 protein comes from TCRdb applying MiXCR to the 5' RACE reads. The sample has about 130,000 distinct CDR3 sequences; 25% are singletons. Sequencing was carried out using PBMCs or a T cell subset sorted from them (not recorded which). These receptors were taken from an adult woman who had mild COVID-19 (a few samples of this study predate the infection). Cell type and time point are not known.

This clonotype was seen repeatedly, ten times or more. The gene calls are TRBV15 and TRBJ2-1; 11 positions agree with TRBD2. This CDR3 has 14 residues. Losses at the gene ends were 6 bases for V and 5 bases for J; bases not matched to a gene: 3. Germline loops: CDR1 LNHNV, CDR2 YYDKDF (reference sequence). CDR3 nucleotide sequence: TGTGCCACCAGGGGGACTAGCGGTCACAATGAGCAGTTCTTC. Its translation is CATRGTSGHNEQFF.

The rearrangement uses TRBV6-5 and TRBJ1-1; the D gene is possibly TRBD1 (5 bases). Trimming removed 0 bases from V and 4 bases from J, with 12 bases in between. CDR3 length: 15 amino acids. Germline CDR1 is MNHEY and CDR2 is SVGAGI. CDR3: CASSYSAGGTTEAFF. CDR3 coding DNA: TGTGCCAGCAGTTACTCTGCGGGGGGGACCACTGAAGCTTTCTTT.

The chain has TRBV7-9 and TRBJ2-2; 8 bases agree with TRBD1. The CDR3 runs 14 residues. V was clipped by 8 bases and J by 4 bases; unmatched bases: 6. Germline CDR1 and CDR2: SEHNR and FQNEAQ (reference sequence). CDR3 residues: CASHRTGTTGELFF. CDR3 coding DNA: TGTGCCAGCCACCGGACAGGGACCACCGGGGAGCTGTTTTTT.

The chain is built from TRBV12-3 or TRBV12-4 and TRBJ1-1; 7 bases match TRBD1. Unmatched junction bases numbered 10, after V lost 5 bases and J lost 4 bases. There are 15 residues in the CDR3. The CDR3 nucleotides are TGTGCCAGCAGTGACAGACAGGGCGGAGGCACTGAAGCTTTCTTT. Residues: CASSDRQGGGTEAFF.

This clonotype was observed a few times. This chain joins TRBV24-1 and TRBJ2-3, with 8 bases identical to TRBD1. The CDR3 totals 16 residues. V gave up 3 bases and J gave up 5 bases; unmatched junction bases: 9. Germline-derived CDR1 and CDR2 are KGHDR and SFDVKD. CDR3 sequence reads: CATSDRTGPTGDTQYF. The DNA for the CDR3 is TGTGCCACCAGTGATCGGACAGGGCCCACAGGAGATACGCAGTATTTT.

The table lists this clonotype with a few counts. The chain uses TRBV9 and TRBJ2-3, with D perhaps matching TRBD2 (5 bases). The germline V and J ends were trimmed by 2 bases and 2 bases, with 27 bases remaining between them. The CDR3 runs 20 residues. Germline CDR1 reads SGDLS; CDR2 reads YYNGEE. The CDR3 loop is CASSVNRFGKAEGTTDTQYF. In DNA form, the CDR3 reads TGTGCCAGCAGCGTGAACCGTTTCGGGAAAGCCGAGGGAACCACAGATACGCAGTATTTT.

The CDR3, as DNA: TGTGCCAGCAGCGCCCGGGGAGATACGCAGTATTTT. Translation gives CASSARGDTQYF. The chain employs TRBV9 and TRBJ2-3; tentatively, D is TRBD2 (5 bases). V was clipped by 3 bases and J by 5 bases, with 7 bases between them. The CDR3 sequence is 12 residues long. Germline loops: CDR1 SGDLS, CDR2 YYNGEE.

The chain couples TRBV27 to TRBJ2-5; 8 nucleotides align to TRBD2. The CDR3 has 13 residues. The germline V gene has CDR1 MNHEY and CDR2 SMNVEV (reference sequence). Trimming at V came to 5 bases and at J to 5 bases, leaving 4 bases not matched to a gene. The CDR3 bases are TGTGCCAGCAGTCCGGGACTAGGCGAGACCCAGTACTTC. Protein sequence: CASSPGLGETQYF.

The chain joins TRBV25-1 to TRBJ2-7, with 7 bases lining up with TRBD2. In germline, CDR1 is MGHDK, CDR2 SYGVNS. V lost 4 bases to trimming and J lost 7 bases; unmatched junction nucleotides: 7. This CDR3 comprises 13 residues. CDR3 in DNA: TGTGCCAGCAGTGCCGGGGGAGGGGATGAGCAGTACTTC. This translates into CASSAGGGDEQYF.